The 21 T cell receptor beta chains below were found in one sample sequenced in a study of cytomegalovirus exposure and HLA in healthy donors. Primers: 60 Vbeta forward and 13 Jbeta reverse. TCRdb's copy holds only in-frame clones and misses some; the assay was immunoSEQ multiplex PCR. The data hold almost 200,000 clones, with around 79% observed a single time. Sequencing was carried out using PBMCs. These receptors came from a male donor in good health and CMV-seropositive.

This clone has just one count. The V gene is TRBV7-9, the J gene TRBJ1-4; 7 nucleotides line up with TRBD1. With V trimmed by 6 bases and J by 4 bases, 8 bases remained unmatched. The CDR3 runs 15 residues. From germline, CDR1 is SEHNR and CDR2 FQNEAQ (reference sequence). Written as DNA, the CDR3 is TGTGCCAGCAGTTCCAGACAGGGTCGTAATGAAAAACTGTTTTTT. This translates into CASSSRQGRNEKLFF.

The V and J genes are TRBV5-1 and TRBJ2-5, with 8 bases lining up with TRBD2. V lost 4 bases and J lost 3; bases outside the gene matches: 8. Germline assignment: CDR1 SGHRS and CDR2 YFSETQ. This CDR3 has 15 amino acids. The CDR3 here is CASSQRTSREETQYF. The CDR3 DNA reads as TGCGCCAGCAGCCAGCGGACTAGCAGAGAAGAGACCCAGTACTTC.

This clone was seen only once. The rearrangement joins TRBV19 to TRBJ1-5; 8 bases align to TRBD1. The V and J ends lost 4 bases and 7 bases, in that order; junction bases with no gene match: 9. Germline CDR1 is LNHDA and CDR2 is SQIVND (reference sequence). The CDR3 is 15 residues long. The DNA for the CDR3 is TGTGCCAGTAGTACGGGCAGGGGGCTATGGCAGCCCCAGCATTTT. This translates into CASSTGRGLWQPQHF.

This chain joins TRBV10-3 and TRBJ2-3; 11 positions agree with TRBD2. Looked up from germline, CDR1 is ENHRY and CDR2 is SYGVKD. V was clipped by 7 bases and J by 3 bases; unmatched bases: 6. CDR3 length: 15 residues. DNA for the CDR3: TGTGCCATCAATCCCGGGACTAGCGGTACAGATACGCAGTATTTT. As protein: CAINPGTSGTDTQYF.

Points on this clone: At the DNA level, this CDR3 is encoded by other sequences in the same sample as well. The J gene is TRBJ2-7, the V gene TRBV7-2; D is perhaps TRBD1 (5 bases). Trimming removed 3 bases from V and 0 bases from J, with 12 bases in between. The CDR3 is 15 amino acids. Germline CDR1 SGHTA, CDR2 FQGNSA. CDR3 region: CASSLGQGSSYEQYF. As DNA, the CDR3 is TGTGCCAGCAGCTTGGGCCAGGGATCCTCCTACGAGCAGTACTTC.

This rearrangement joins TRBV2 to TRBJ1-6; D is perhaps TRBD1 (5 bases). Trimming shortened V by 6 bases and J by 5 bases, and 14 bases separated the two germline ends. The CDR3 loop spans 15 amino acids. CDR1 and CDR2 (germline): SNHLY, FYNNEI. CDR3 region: CASSDNRPDNSPLHF. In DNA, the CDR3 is TGTGCCAGCAGCGACAACAGGCCAGATAATTCACCCCTCCACTTT.

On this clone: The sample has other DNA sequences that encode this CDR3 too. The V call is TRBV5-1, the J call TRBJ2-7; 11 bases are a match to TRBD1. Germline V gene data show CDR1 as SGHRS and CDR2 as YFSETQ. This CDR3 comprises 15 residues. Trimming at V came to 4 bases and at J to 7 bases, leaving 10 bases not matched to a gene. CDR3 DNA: TGCGCCAGCAGCCCTGGACAGGGGGCGCCGTATGAGCAGTACTTC. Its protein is CASSPGQGAPYEQYF.

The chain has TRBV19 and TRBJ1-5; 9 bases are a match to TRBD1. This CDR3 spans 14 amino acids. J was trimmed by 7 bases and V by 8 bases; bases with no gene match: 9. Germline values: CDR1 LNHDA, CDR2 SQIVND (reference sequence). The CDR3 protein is CASLQDRGSQPQHF. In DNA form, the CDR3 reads TGTGCCAGTTTACAGGACAGGGGCTCGCAGCCCCAGCATTTT.

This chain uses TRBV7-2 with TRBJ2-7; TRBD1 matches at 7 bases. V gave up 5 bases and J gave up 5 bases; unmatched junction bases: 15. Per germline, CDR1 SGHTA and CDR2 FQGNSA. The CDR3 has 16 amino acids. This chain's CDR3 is CASSRQGRAGGNEQYF. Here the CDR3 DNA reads TGTGCCAGCAGCCGCCAGGGTCGGGCAGGGGGAAACGAGCAGTACTTC.

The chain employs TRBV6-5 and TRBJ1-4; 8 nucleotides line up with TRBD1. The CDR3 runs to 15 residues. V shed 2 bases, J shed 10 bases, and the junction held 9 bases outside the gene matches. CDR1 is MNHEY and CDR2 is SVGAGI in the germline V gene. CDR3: CASSYKTGALGKLFF. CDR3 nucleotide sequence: TGTGCCAGCAGTTACAAGACAGGGGCCTTGGGAAAACTGTTTTTT.

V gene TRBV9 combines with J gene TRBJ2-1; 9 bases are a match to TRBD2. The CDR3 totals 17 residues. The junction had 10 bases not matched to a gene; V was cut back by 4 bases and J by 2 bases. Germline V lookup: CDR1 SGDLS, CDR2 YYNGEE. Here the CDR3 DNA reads TGTGCCAGCAGCACCGGTTTCTCTAGCGGGGCCTACAATGAGCAGTTCTTC. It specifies CASSTGFSSGAYNEQFF.

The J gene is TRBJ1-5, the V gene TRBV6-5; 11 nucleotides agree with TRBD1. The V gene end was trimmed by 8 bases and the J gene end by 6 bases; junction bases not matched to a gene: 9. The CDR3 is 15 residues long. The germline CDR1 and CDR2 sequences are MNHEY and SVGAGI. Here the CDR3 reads CASGTPGTGGQPQHF. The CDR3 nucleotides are TGTGCCAGCGGTACACCAGGGACAGGGGGTCAGCCCCAGCATTTT.

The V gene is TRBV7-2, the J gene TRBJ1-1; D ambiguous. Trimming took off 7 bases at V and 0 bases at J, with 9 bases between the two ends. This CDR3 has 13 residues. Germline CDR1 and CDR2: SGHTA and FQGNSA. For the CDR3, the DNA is TGTGCCAGCACCTCTTTTCTGAACACTGAAGCTTTCTTT. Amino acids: CASTSFLNTEAFF. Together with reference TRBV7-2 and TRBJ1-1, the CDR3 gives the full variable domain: GAGVSQSPSNKVTEKGKDVELRCDPISGHTALYWYRQSLGQGLEFLIYFQGNSAPDKSGLPSDRFSAERTGGSVSTLTIQRTQQEDSAVYLCASTSFLNTEAFFGQGTRLTVV.

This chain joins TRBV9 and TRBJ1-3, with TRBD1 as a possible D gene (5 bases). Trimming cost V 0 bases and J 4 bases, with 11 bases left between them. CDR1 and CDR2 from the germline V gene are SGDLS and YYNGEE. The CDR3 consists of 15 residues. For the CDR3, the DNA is TGTGCCAGCAGCGTAGAAGGGGCAGCCGGAAACACCATATATTTT. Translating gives CASSVEGAAGNTIYF.

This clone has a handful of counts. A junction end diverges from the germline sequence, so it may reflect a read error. The CDR3: CASRDLTSAHF. CDR3 sequence (DNA): TGTGCCAGCAGGGATTTGACTAGCGCACACTTC. The V gene is TRBV28, the J gene TRBJ2-7; 8 bases map to TRBD2. This CDR3 spans 11 amino acids. The V gene's germline CDR1 is MDHEN and CDR2 SYDVKM.

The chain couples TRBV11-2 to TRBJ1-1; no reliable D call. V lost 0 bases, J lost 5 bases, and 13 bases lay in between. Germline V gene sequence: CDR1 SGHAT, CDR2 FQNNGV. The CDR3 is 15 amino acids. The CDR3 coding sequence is TGTGCCAGCAGCTTAGAAGGCGGGGTCGGTACTGAAGCTTTCTTT. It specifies CASSLEGGVGTEAFF.

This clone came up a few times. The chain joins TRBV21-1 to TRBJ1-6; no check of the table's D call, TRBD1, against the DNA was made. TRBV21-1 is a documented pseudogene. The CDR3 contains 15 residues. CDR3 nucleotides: TGTGCCAGCAGCAAATCAGACAGGCGAAATTCACCCCTCCACTTT. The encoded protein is CASSKSDRRNSPLHF.

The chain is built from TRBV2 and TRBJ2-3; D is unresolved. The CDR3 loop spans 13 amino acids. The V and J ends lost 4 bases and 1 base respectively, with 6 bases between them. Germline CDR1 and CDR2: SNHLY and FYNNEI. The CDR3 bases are TGTGCCAGCAGTGCCCAGGGCACAGATACGCAGTATTTT. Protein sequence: CASSAQGTDTQYF. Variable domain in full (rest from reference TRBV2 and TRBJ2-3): EPEVTQTPSHQVTQMGQEVILRCVPISNHLYFYWYRQILGQKVEFLVSFYNNEISEKSEIFDDQFSVERPDGSNFTLKIRSTKLEDSAMYFCASSAQGTDTQYFGPGTRLTVL.

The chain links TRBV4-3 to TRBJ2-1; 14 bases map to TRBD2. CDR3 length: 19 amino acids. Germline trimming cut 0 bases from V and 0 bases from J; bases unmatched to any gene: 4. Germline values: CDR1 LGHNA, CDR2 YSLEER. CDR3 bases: TGCGCCAGCAGCCAAGAAAGGACTAGCGGGAGGAGCTCCTACAATGAGCAGTTCTTC. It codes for CASSQERTSGRSSYNEQFF.

This CDR3 reads CATRDRGVMSTEAFF. The CDR3 nucleotides read TGTGCCACCCGGGACAGGGGCGTTATGAGCACTGAAGCTTTCTTT. V is TRBV27 and J is TRBJ1-1; TRBD1 aligns across 10 bases. Trimming took 10 bases from V and 4 from J; bases not matched to a gene: 12. The CDR3 consists of 15 residues. CDR1 and CDR2 from the germline V gene are MNHEY and SMNVEV (reference sequence).

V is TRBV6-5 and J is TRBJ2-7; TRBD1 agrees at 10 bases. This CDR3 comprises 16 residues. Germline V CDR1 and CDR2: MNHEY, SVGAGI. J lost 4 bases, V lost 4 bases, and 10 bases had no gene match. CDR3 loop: CASSSTSDRGSYEQYF. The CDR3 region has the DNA TGTGCCAGCAGTTCCACTTCGGACAGGGGGTCGTACGAGCAGTACTTC.